Following are 21 T cell receptor beta chains from one sample sequenced in a study of blood T cells in healthy people across ages. A second roughly 6 to 12 cycle PCR used barcoded and J-beta primers. One entry per CDR3 protein results from TCRdb running MiXCR on the 5' RACE reads. Here the sample spans about 730,000 distinct CDR3 sequences, approximately 43% being singletons. Sequencing was carried out using blood. These TCRs come from a woman between 55 and 75 years old in good health.

This clonotype was seen a single time. The chain employs TRBV20-1 and TRBJ1-2; 7 nucleotides agree with TRBD1. The CDR3 length is 13 residues. J was trimmed by 4 bases and V by 2 bases; bases with no gene match: 4. Per germline, CDR1 DFQATT and CDR2 SNEGSKA (reference sequence). CDR3 amino acids: CSARRGGFYGYTF. CDR3 sequence (DNA): TGCAGTGCTAGAAGAGGGGGCTTCTATGGCTACACCTTC.

The gene calls are TRBV7-9 and TRBJ2-2; the D call may be TRBD1 or TRBD2 (7 bases each). With 10 bases removed from V and 4 bases from J, the gap between germline ends came to 19 bases. The CDR3 totals 15 residues. Germline CDR1 is SEHNR and CDR2 is FQNEAQ (reference sequence). The CDR3 nucleotides read TGTGCCACAAACTTGGGGGGGACAGCCACCGGGGAGCTGTTTTTT. Translation: CATNLGGTATGELFF.

This clonotype has only a few counts. V gene TRBV27 combines with J gene TRBJ2-4; the D call may be TRBD1 or TRBD2 (5 bases each). The germline V and J ends were trimmed by 0 bases and 13 bases, with 19 bases remaining between them. CDR3 length equals 15 residues. Germline assignment: CDR1 MNHEY and CDR2 SMNVEV (reference sequence). CDR3: CASSLSGEITKRQYF. The CDR3 DNA reads as TGTGCCAGCAGTTTATCGGGGGAAATTACAAAGCGGCAGTACTTC.

This clonotype was detected only a few times. V is TRBV20-1 and J is TRBJ2-7, with TRBD2 matching 8 bases. This CDR3 spans 12 amino acids. The germline V gene has CDR1 DFQATT and CDR2 SNEGSKA (reference sequence). Here the CDR3 reads CSTTGRAGEQYF. CDR3 nucleotide sequence: TGCAGCACAACCGGGAGGGCTGGGGAGCAGTACTTC.

Note on this clonotype: This may arise from a read error, as a much more abundant clone is one base away. The rearrangement uses TRBV6-6 and TRBJ2-5; maybe TRBD2 (5 bases). The CDR3 is 13 residues long. Trimming stripped 7 bases from V and 3 bases from J, with 12 bases between. Germline lookup yields CDR1 MNHNY and CDR2 SVGAGI (reference sequence). Written as DNA, the CDR3 is TGTGCCAGCACCGACGGGGTCGAAGAGACCCAGTACTTC. Its translation is CASTDGVEETQYF.

This clonotype showed up just once. J is TRBJ2-7 and V is TRBV12-3 or TRBV12-4, with D maybe TRBD1 (6 bases). Trimming left V 1 base short and J 1 base short, with 8 bases between. This CDR3 region has 14 residues. The CDR3 is CASSLEQGSYEQYF. CDR3 DNA: TGTGCCAGCAGTTTAGAGCAGGGGTCCTACGAGCAGTACTTC.

This clonotype showed up just a few times. The chain employs TRBV5-5 and TRBJ1-5, with D uncertain. The ends were cut back, 1 base at V and 12 bases at J, with 11 bases in the middle. CDR1 is SGHKS and CDR2 is YYEKEE in the germline V gene (reference sequence). The CDR3 consists of 12 residues. The CDR3, as DNA: TGTGCCAGCAGCTTGATAGATCTGGACCAGCATTTT. Translation: CASSLIDLDQHF.

Points on this clonotype: Mismatch with germline at one junction end may stem from a read error. The V call is TRBV5-1, the J call TRBJ2-1; TRBD2 aligns across 14 bases. The CDR3 runs 20 residues. Germline lookup yields CDR1 SGHRS and CDR2 YFSETQ. The CDR3 reads CTSSQWGTSGGHSSYNEQFF. The CDR3 bases are TGCACCAGCAGTCAGTGGGGGACTAGCGGGGGCCATAGCTCCTACAATGAGCAGTTCTTC.

This sequence joins TRBV21-1 and TRBJ1-5; the tabulated D call, TRBD1, remains unverified against the DNA. TRBV21-1 is a listed pseudogene. This CDR3 has 16 residues. CDR3 DNA: TGTGCCAGCAGCAAGGGAGGGGACAGGGGCAATCAGCCCCAGCATTTT. As protein: CASSKGGDRGNQPQHF.

CDR3 loop: CATNRRGGGYGYTF. CDR3 in DNA: TGTGCCACCAACCGTAGGGGAGGAGGGTATGGCTACACCTTC. The chain is built from TRBV12-3 or TRBV12-4 and TRBJ1-2; possible D gene TRBD1, 5 bases. Trimming left V 10 bases short and J 5 bases short, with 20 bases between. This CDR3 region has 14 residues.

The chain recombines TRBV6-2 or TRBV6-3 with TRBJ2-3; no firm D call. The V gene lost 2 bases and the J gene lost 2 bases, with 17 bases spanning the gap. The length of the CDR3 is 17 residues. The V gene's germline CDR1 is MNHEY and CDR2 SVGEGT. The CDR3 sequence is CASSYPDDKPHTDTQYF. CDR3 sequence (DNA): TGTGCCAGCAGTTACCCTGATGACAAGCCACACACAGATACGCAGTATTTT.

The chain carries TRBV7-9 and TRBJ2-5; D may be TRBD2 (6 bases). Germline CDR1 and CDR2: SEHNR and FQNEAQ (reference sequence). The V end lost 5 bases, the J end lost 1 base, and 11 bases lay between the germline ends. The CDR3 is 14 residues long. The CDR3 DNA reads TGTGCCAGCAGCATATCCGGGGGCCAAGAGACCCAGTACTTC. This encodes CASSISGGQETQYF.

This chain connects TRBV20-1 to TRBJ2-7, with 7 bases that match TRBD2. Germline V gives CDR1 DFQATT, CDR2 SNEGSKA (reference sequence). This CDR3 region has 14 residues. V gave up 0 bases and J gave up 5 bases; unmatched junction bases: 7. In nucleotides, the CDR3 is TGCAGTGCTAGAGACCGGGGAGGGTGGAACGAGCAGTACTTC. Protein: CSARDRGGWNEQYF.

About this clonotype itself: Just one base apart from a much larger clone, this may be a read error. It is likely a read error, because the conserved phenylalanine at the end of the CDR3 is missing. The chain uses TRBV3-1 and TRBJ2-3, with D tentatively TRBD2 (6 bases). The CDR3 totals 13 residues. The V and J ends lost 6 bases and 0 bases respectively, with 7 bases between them. CDR1 is LGHDT, CDR2 YNNKEL, per germline (reference sequence). CDR3 protein: CASRGTSTDTQYV. The CDR3 region has the DNA TGTGCCAGCAGGGGGACTAGCACAGATACGCAGTATGTT.

The chain uses TRBV18 and TRBJ1-5; D remains ambiguous. Per the germline V gene, CDR1 is KGHSH and CDR2 is LQKENI. V dropped 1 base and J dropped 2 bases, with 9 bases sitting between them. The CDR3 runs to 15 residues. DNA of the CDR3: TGTGCCAGCTCACCACGGGGTGAGGGCAATCAGCCCCAGCATTTT. It yields the protein CASSPRGEGNQPQHF. Filled out from reference TRBV18 and TRBJ1-5, the complete variable domain reads NAGVMQNPRHLVRRRGQEARLRCSPMKGHSHVYWYRQLPEEGLKFMVYLQKENIIDESGMPKERFSAEFPKEGPSILRIQQVVRGDSAAYFCASSPRGEGNQPQHFGDGTRLSIL.

In regard to this clonotype: It may be a read error: a sequence one base away is much more abundant. The chain is built from TRBV29-1 and TRBJ2-1; D remains unclear. This CDR3 contains 12 residues. The germline gives CDR1 SQVTM, CDR2 ANQGSEA. This CDR3 reads CSVGHNYSEQFF. The CDR3 DNA sequence: TGCAGCGTTGGCCATAACTACAGTGAGCAGTTCTTC.

This clonotype was seen only a few times. The chain employs TRBV15 and TRBJ1-2; D might be TRBD1 (6 bases). Germline CDR1 reads LNHNV; CDR2 reads YYDKDF (reference sequence). The CDR3 loop spans 15 amino acids. V was shortened by 0 bases and J by 3 bases, with 11 bases between the two germline ends. In DNA, the CDR3 is TGTGCCACCAGCAGAGAAACGGGGGCGGACTATGGCTACACCTTC. This sequence encodes CATSRETGADYGYTF. The entire variable domain, with the rest obtained from reference TRBV15 and TRBJ1-2, is as follows: DAMVIQNPRYQVTQFGKPVTLSCSQTLNHNVMYWYQQKSSQAPKLLFHYYDKDFNNEADTPDNFQSRRPNTSFCFLDIRSPGLGDTAMYLCATSRETGADYGYTFGSGTRLTVV.

V usage is TRBV3-1 and J usage is TRBJ2-2, with TRBD2 as a possible D gene (6 bases). The CDR3 consists of 17 residues. Germline-derived CDR1 and CDR2 are LGHDT and YNNKEL (reference sequence). Trimming pared 2 bases from V and 5 bases from J, leaving 18 bases between. CDR3 region: CASSQLIGDSGTGELFF. The DNA of the CDR3 is TGTGCCAGCAGCCAATTAATTGGGGACTCGGGGACCGGGGAGCTGTTTTTT.

This clonotype came up once. The chain joins TRBV2 to TRBJ2-5, with 16 bases identical to TRBD2. Per germline, CDR1 SNHLY and CDR2 FYNNEI. The J segment lost 11 bases and the V segment lost 9 bases, leaving 18 bases of the junction unmatched. The CDR3 has 17 residues. CDR3 loop: CARQRFAGTSGRGEQYF. The CDR3 DNA sequence: TGTGCCAGACAGCGCTTTGCCGGGACTAGCGGGAGGGGAGAGCAGTACTTC.

This clonotype came up a few times. The chain carries TRBV7-2 and TRBJ2-3, with a weak D call TRBD2 (5 bases). The CDR3 consists of 17 residues. In germline, CDR1 is SGHTA, CDR2 FQGNSA. Deletions cut 5 bases from V and 6 bases from J, with 24 bases between. CDR3 DNA sequence: TGTGCCAGCAGCCGTAGTTGGGAGTTGGGGTTAATGGATACGCAGTATTTT. Protein: CASSRSWELGLMDTQYF. The whole variable domain, remainder taken from reference TRBV7-2 and TRBJ2-3, is GAGVSQSPSNKVTEKGKDVELRCDPISGHTALYWYRQSLGQGLEFLIYFQGNSAPDKSGLPSDRFSAERTGGSVSTLTIQRTQQEDSAVYLCASSRSWELGLMDTQYFGPGTRLTVL.

This clonotype turned up a few times. The chain couples TRBV6-1 to TRBJ2-3; 7 positions agree with TRBD2. Trimming cost V 4 bases and J 2 bases; bases outside gene matches: 9. The germline V gene has CDR1 MNHNS and CDR2 SASEGT. This CDR3 region has 16 residues. The CDR3 coding sequence is TGTGCCAGCAGTGGGACTAGTCACGGGGCCACAGATACGCAGTATTTT. Residues: CASSGTSHGATDTQYF.